The rows below give T cell receptor beta chains drawn from one sample of a study of T cells in Graves' hyperthyroidism and ophthalmopathy. TCRdb re-derived calls from the multiplex PCR reads in MiXCR, one entry per CDR3 protein. The sample records about 600,000 distinct CDR3 sequences, 14% being singletons. The sequencing input was blood. The receptors come from a woman aged 18 to 35 with Graves' ophthalmopathy. Both conserved end residues are part of each CDR3. A D gene is named only where the DNA matches it firmly. A clone size is listed for some rows: how often the clone was seen (once, few, many), or a class if it is expanded.

CASSLGGAGSKAFF TGTGCCAGCAGCTTAGGGGGGGCAGGATCTAAAGCTTTCTTT TRBJ1-1 - TRBV7-8 -
CASSYGGRPYEQYF TGTGCCAGCAGTTATGGCGGGAGGCCGTACGAGCAGTACTTC TRBJ2-7 TRBD2 TRBV6-2/TRBV6-3 many
CSVLTGLNTGELFF TGCAGCGTTTTAACAGGGTTGAACACCGGGGAGCTGTTTTTT TRBJ2-2 - TRBV29-1 -
CSARGQTADTIYF TGCAGTGCTAGGGGACAGACTGCAGACACCATATATTTT TRBJ1-3 TRBD1 TRBV20-1 many
CASSLGPGQGNYEQYF TGTGCCAGCAGCTTAGGACCGGGACAGGGAAACTACGAGCAGTACTTC TRBJ2-7 TRBD1 TRBV11-3 many
CASSYSVQNTGELFF TGTGCCAGCAGTTACTCGGTTCAGAACACCGGGGAGCTGTTTTTT TRBJ2-2 - TRBV6-6 many
CAWSSGTGENIQYF TGTGCCTGGAGTTCCGGGACAGGGGAAAACATTCAGTACTTC TRBJ2-4 TRBD1 TRBV30 many
CASSSLGQRVGYAEAFF TGTGCCAGCAGCTCCTTAGGACAGCGGGTAGGGTACGCTGAAGCTTTCTTT TRBJ1-1 - TRBV6-1 many
CASSLAVDAPLDTQYF TGTGCCAGCAGCTTGGCCGTTGACGCCCCCTTGGATACGCAGTATTTT TRBJ2-3 - TRBV5-8 few
CASSSVVEGTGNQPQHF TGTGCCAGCAGTTCCGTTGTTGAGGGGACAGGCAATCAGCCCCAGCATTTT TRBJ1-5 TRBD1 TRBV6-1 few
CAWSLDRGLGGEAFF TGTGCCTGGAGTCTTGACAGGGGGCTAGGGGGCGAGGCTTTCTTT TRBJ1-1 TRBD1 TRBV30 many
CSVGLTTGLADTQYF TGCAGCGTTGGCCTCACGACGGGGTTGGCAGATACGCAGTATTTT TRBJ2-3 - TRBV29-1 many
CSAGRERLFNEQFF TGCAGCGCGGGGCGGGAGAGGCTTTTCAATGAGCAGTTCTTC TRBJ2-1 TRBD2 TRBV20-1 many
CASSQGGQLETQYF TGCGCCAGCAGCCAAGGCGGACAGCTGGAGACCCAGTACTTC TRBJ2-5 - TRBV4-1 many
CASSHTGPDVTHTQYF TGCGCCAGCAGCCATACGGGACCAGATGTGACGCATACGCAGTATTTT TRBJ2-3 - TRBV4-1 -
CASGSTSGRGYNEQFF TGTGCTAGTGGTTCGACTAGCGGGAGGGGCTACAATGAGCAGTTCTTC TRBJ2-1 TRBD2 TRBV12-5 many
CASSLDRIGNQPQHF TGTGCCAGCAGCTTAGACAGGATCGGCAATCAGCCCCAGCATTTT TRBJ1-5 - TRBV7-9 few
CASSRGHTGELFF TGTGCCAGCAGCCGCGGACACACCGGGGAGCTGTTTTTT TRBJ2-2 - TRBV11-1 many
CAINHPGDRDGHTEAFF TGTGCCATCAACCACCCGGGGGACAGGGATGGACACACTGAAGCTTTCTTT TRBJ1-1 TRBD1 TRBV10-3 few
CASSVVEYEQFF TGTGCCAGCAGCGTAGTCGAGTATGAGCAGTTCTTC TRBJ2-1 - TRBV9 few
CASSPGQLMNTEAFF TGTGCCAGCAGCCCTGGACAGCTAATGAACACTGAAGCTTTCTTT TRBJ1-1 - TRBV7-9 many
CASSPQGVLSNQPQHF TGTGCCAGCTCACCCCAGGGGGTCCTTAGCAATCAGCCCCAGCATTTT TRBJ1-5 TRBD1 TRBV18 few
CASRSQGAAGYTF TGTGCCAGCAGGTCACAGGGGGCAGCTGGCTACACCTTC TRBJ1-2 TRBD1 TRBV6-1 few
CASSATGGRGTDTQYF TGTGCCAGCAGTGCAACAGGCGGGCGGGGCACAGATACGCAGTATTTT TRBJ2-3 - TRBV12-3/TRBV12-4 many
CASSQPSAWWLEETQYF TGTGCCAGCAGCCAACCATCAGCCTGGTGGCTCGAAGAGACCCAGTACTTC TRBJ2-5 - TRBV14 -
CASSRQVGELFF TGTGCCAGCAGTCGACAGGTTGGGGAGCTGTTTTTT TRBJ2-2 - TRBV12-3/TRBV12-4 many
CSAPRQGTEAFF TGCAGTGCCCCTAGACAGGGGACTGAAGCTTTCTTT TRBJ1-1 TRBD1 TRBV20-1 -
CSVDDPAGTTYEQYF TGCAGCGTTGACGATCCTGCGGGGACCACCTACGAGCAGTACTTC TRBJ2-7 - TRBV29-1 -
CASSFSGPVGVAYEQYF TGTGCCAGCAGTTTTAGTGGGCCCGTTGGCGTGGCCTACGAGCAGTACTTC TRBJ2-7 - TRBV13 many
CASSMNGRGNSPLHF TGTGCCAGTAGTATGAACGGCAGGGGTAATTCACCCCTCCACTTT TRBJ1-6 - TRBV19 few
CASSLAGALYEQYF TGTGCCAGCAGTCTGGCAGGGGCTCTCTACGAGCAGTACTTC TRBJ2-7 - TRBV28 -
CASSQEDRSSNQPQHF TGCGCCAGCAGCCAGGAGGACAGGTCGAGCAATCAGCCCCAGCATTTT TRBJ1-5 TRBD1 TRBV4-1 few
CASSPGLAGDENEQFF TGTGCCAGCTCACCTGGACTAGCGGGAGACGAGAATGAGCAGTTCTTC TRBJ2-1 TRBD2 TRBV18 many
CASSNRGGSETQYF TGTGCCAGCAGCAACCGAGGGGGATCGGAGACCCAGTACTTC TRBJ2-5 - TRBV6-1 few
CASSFEGSHTGELFF TGTGCCAGCAGCTTCGAGGGGTCCCACACCGGGGAGCTGTTTTTT TRBJ2-2 - TRBV7-9 -
CAIGQTGNNSPLHF TGTGCCATCGGTCAGACAGGGAATAATTCACCCCTCCACTTT TRBJ1-6 TRBD1 TRBV10-3 many
CASSQDGGYTQYF TGTGCCAGCAGCCAAGATGGCGGTTATACGCAGTATTTT TRBJ2-3 - TRBV3-1 -
CSAWDGLTGELFF TGCAGTGCTTGGGACGGGCTCACCGGGGAGCTGTTTTTT TRBJ2-2 - TRBV20-1 -
CASGGAQDTQYF TGTGCCAGTGGGGGAGCTCAAGATACGCAGTATTTT TRBJ2-3 - TRBV6-1 few
CASSADGGELFF TGTGCCAGCAGTGCGGATGGCGGGGAGCTGTTTTTT TRBJ2-2 - TRBV2 few
CASTTATYEQYF TGTGCCAGCACGACCGCGACCTACGAGCAGTACTTC TRBJ2-7 - TRBV28 many
CASSGRDASTDTQYF TGTGCCAGCAGCGGCCGGGACGCTAGCACAGATACGCAGTATTTT TRBJ2-3 - TRBV9 -
CASSQTGRADQPQHF TGTGCCAGCAGCCAAACCGGCCGGGCGGATCAGCCCCAGCATTTT TRBJ1-5 - TRBV5-6 few
CSASPWGRQETQYF TGCAGTGCTAGCCCTTGGGGGAGGCAAGAGACCCAGTACTTC TRBJ2-5 - TRBV20-1 few
CASSLSQGSKYF TGTGCCAGCAGCTTAAGCCAGGGATCGAAGTACTTC TRBJ2-5 - TRBV11-2 few
CAISDLAGKPGNEQFF TGTGCCATCAGTGATCTAGCGGGAAAGCCGGGCAATGAGCAGTTCTTC TRBJ2-1 TRBD2 TRBV10-3 few
CATSSGQGNEQYF TGTGCCACCAGTTCGGGACAGGGGAACGAGCAGTACTTC TRBJ2-7 TRBD1 TRBV24-1 many